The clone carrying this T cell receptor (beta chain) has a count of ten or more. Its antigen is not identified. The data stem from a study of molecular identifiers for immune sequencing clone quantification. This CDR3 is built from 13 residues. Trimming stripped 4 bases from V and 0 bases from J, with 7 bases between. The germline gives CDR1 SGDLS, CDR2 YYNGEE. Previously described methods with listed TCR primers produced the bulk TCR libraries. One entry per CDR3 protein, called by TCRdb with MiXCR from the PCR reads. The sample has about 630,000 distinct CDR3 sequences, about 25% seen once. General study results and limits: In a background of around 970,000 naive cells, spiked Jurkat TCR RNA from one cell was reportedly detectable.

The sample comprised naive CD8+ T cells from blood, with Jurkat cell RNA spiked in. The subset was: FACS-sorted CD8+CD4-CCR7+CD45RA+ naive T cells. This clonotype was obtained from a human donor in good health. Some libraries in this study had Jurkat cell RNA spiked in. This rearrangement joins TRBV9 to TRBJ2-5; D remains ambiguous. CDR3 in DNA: TGTGCCAGCAGCCCGGAGAACCAAGAGACCCAGTACTTC. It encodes CASSPENQETQYF.